This passage covers 22 T cell receptor beta chains from one sample sequenced in a study of blood T cell repertoires in COVID-19. Data came from immunoSEQ multiplex PCR; TCRdb stores just in-frame clones and leaves some out. The sample has over 60,000 clones, under 85% seen once. The material sequenced was peripheral blood. These receptors came from a man between 45 and 60 years old with COVID-19, enrolled during active disease.

The chain couples TRBV6-1 to TRBJ1-2; weak D call: TRBD1 (5 bases). This CDR3 region has 15 residues. V lost 2 bases, J lost 4 bases, and 14 bases lay in between. Germline loops: CDR1 MNHNS, CDR2 SASEGT. The CDR3 protein is CASSEWGEGTYGYTF. The CDR3 nucleotides read TGTGCCAGCAGTGAATGGGGGGAAGGGACCTATGGCTACACCTTC.

This clone was recorded once. The chain is built from TRBV5-4 and TRBJ2-3, with D maybe TRBD1 (6 bases). This CDR3 has 14 residues. V dropped 4 bases and J dropped 2 bases, with 11 bases sitting between them. Looked up from germline, CDR1 is SGHNT and CDR2 is YYREEE (reference sequence). CDR3 sequence (DNA): TGTGCCAGCAGCCGAACAGGGCCCACAGATACGCAGTATTTT. It translates to CASSRTGPTDTQYF.

This rearrangement joins TRBV24-1 to TRBJ2-7; 7 bases align to TRBD1. This CDR3 spans 14 amino acids. Germline CDR1 KGHDR, CDR2 SFDVKD. Trimming at V came to 5 bases and at J to 3 bases, leaving 6 bases not matched to a gene. This CDR3 reads CATSGPGQYYEQYF. The CDR3 nucleotides read TGTGCCACCAGTGGGCCGGGACAGTACTACGAGCAGTACTTC.

The rearrangement links TRBV4-2 to TRBJ2-2; TRBD2 matches at 7 bases. Losses at the gene ends were 4 bases for V and 1 base for J; bases not matched to a gene: 9. There are 17 residues in the CDR3. Germline CDR1 and CDR2: LGHNA and YNFKEQ. The CDR3 nucleotides read TGTGCCAGCAGCCGCCTCGGACTAGACCAGAACACCGGGGAGCTGTTTTTT. Translated, it gives CASSRLGLDQNTGELFF.

J is TRBJ1-6 and V is TRBV2, with a possible D match to TRBD1 (5 bases). Germline V gives CDR1 SNHLY, CDR2 FYNNEI. Trimming removed 4 bases at V and 7 bases at J, with 14 bases between. This CDR3 has 15 residues. The CDR3 DNA reads as TGTGCCAGCAGTGGTCAGGGAAATCAAAATTCACCCCTCCACTTT. This sequence encodes CASSGQGNQNSPLHF.

V is TRBV11-2 and J is TRBJ2-1; D gene unclear. V lost 4 bases, J lost 9 bases, and 22 bases lay in between. The CDR3 runs 16 residues. Per germline, CDR1 SGHAT and CDR2 FQNNGV. CDR3: CASSSLYQNHSGEQFF. DNA for the CDR3: TGTGCCAGCAGCTCCCTCTACCAAAACCATTCGGGTGAGCAGTTCTTC.

This clone was recorded at least ten times. The J gene is TRBJ2-7, the V gene TRBV3-1 (or the pseudogene TRBV3-2), with D perhaps matching TRBD1 (5 bases). Germline-derived CDR1 and CDR2 are LGHDT and YNNKEL (reference sequence). V was shortened by 3 bases and J by 5 bases, with 14 bases between the two germline ends. The CDR3 runs 14 residues. CDR3 nucleotides: TGTGCCAGCAGCCACGAACAGGAGTCGGACGAGCAGTACTTC. Encoded protein: CASSHEQESDEQYF.

V usage is TRBV27 and J usage is TRBJ1-1; weak D call: TRBD1 (5 bases). V was trimmed by 5 bases and J by 1 base, leaving 11 bases between them. The CDR3 is 14 residues long. The germline gives CDR1 MNHEY, CDR2 SMNVEV (reference sequence). The CDR3 DNA follows: TGTGCCAGCAGTCCCCTCGACAGGAACACTGAAGCTTTCTTT. Amino acids: CASSPLDRNTEAFF.

V is TRBV28 and J is TRBJ1-1, with D possibly TRBD1 on 6 matching bases. This CDR3 has 13 amino acids. Germline V CDR1 and CDR2: MDHEN, SYDVKM. The V end lost 11 bases, the J end lost 4 bases, and 17 bases lay between the germline ends. Here the CDR3 reads CALTQGFSTEAFF. DNA of the CDR3: TGTGCCTTAACACAGGGATTTAGCACTGAAGCTTTCTTT.

The chain is built from TRBV7-8 and TRBJ2-5; TRBD2 matches 8 bases. CDR1 SGHVS and CDR2 FQNEAQ come from the germline V gene. V trimming: 1 base; J trimming: 8 bases; junction bases outside the gene matches: 15. This CDR3 spans 17 amino acids. CDR3 protein: CASSLVSGGGSGKTQYF. The CDR3 nucleotides are TGTGCCAGCAGCTTAGTGTCGGGGGGGGGCTCTGGAAAAACCCAGTACTTC.

The chain links TRBV5-1 to TRBJ2-2; D remains ambiguous. This CDR3 spans 14 amino acids. V lost 0 bases to trimming and J lost 5 bases, with 8 bases between them. Germline V gene sequence: CDR1 SGHRS, CDR2 YFSETQ. The CDR3 coding sequence is TGCGCCAGCAGCTTGGGGAGCGTAACCGGGGAGCTGTTTTTT. Amino acid sequence: CASSLGSVTGELFF.

This rearrangement joins TRBV18 to TRBJ1-5; tentative D call: TRBD1 (6 bases). Germline CDR1 reads KGHSH; CDR2 reads LQKENI. The V gene lost 5 bases and the J gene lost 3 bases, with 17 bases spanning the gap. The CDR3 has 16 residues. CDR3 DNA sequence: TGTGCCAGCTCAGTTCAGGGGCCCAGGAACAATCAGCCCCAGCATTTT. It encodes CASSVQGPRNNQPQHF. The full variable domain, completed using reference TRBV18 and TRBJ1-5, is NAGVMQNPRHLVRRRGQEARLRCSPMKGHSHVYWYRQLPEEGLKFMVYLQKENIIDESGMPKERFSAEFPKEGPSILRIQQVVRGDSAAYFCASSVQGPRNNQPQHFGDGTRLSIL.

This chain joins TRBV5-5 and TRBJ2-1; the match to TRBD2 covers 8 bases. Losses at the gene ends were 0 bases for V and 5 bases for J; bases not matched to a gene: 7. CDR3 length equals 16 residues. CDR1 and CDR2 (germline): SGHKS, YYEKEE (reference sequence). CDR3 nucleotide sequence: TGTGCCAGCAGCTTGGCGGCCCAGCGGGGGAACAATGAGCAGTTCTTC. The encoded protein is CASSLAAQRGNNEQFF.

This sequence joins TRBV2 and TRBJ1-6; tentatively, D is TRBD1 (6 bases). The CDR3 consists of 15 residues. V was clipped by 3 bases and J by 5 bases, with 11 bases between them. The V gene's germline CDR1 is SNHLY and CDR2 FYNNEI. The CDR3 protein is CASSEEWTDNSPLHF. DNA of the CDR3: TGTGCCAGCAGTGAGGAATGGACAGATAATTCACCCCTCCACTTT.

This rearrangement joins TRBV3-1 (or the pseudogene TRBV3-2) to TRBJ2-2, with 9 bases lining up with TRBD1. Per germline, CDR1 LGHDT and CDR2 YNNKEL (reference sequence). The CDR3 has 17 residues. Germline trimming cut 7 bases from V and 0 bases from J; bases unmatched to any gene: 9. The CDR3 nucleotides are TGTGCCAGCACCTCCTCATGGGACAGGGCGAACACCGGGGAGCTGTTTTTT. This gives the protein CASTSSWDRANTGELFF.

V and J are TRBV7-3 and TRBJ1-4; D is uncertain. Germline-derived CDR1 and CDR2 are SGHTA and FQGTGA. The CDR3 consists of 17 residues. The ends were cut back, 4 bases at V and 4 bases at J, with 19 bases in the middle. CDR3 bases: TGTGCCAGCAGCTCCCCCCCCTGGCAGATTGGTAATGAAAAACTGTTTTTT. This encodes CASSSPPWQIGNEKLFF. Combining the CDR3 with reference TRBV7-3 and TRBJ1-4 gives the whole variable domain GAGVSQTPSNKVTEKGKYVELRCDPISGHTALYWYRQSLGQGPEFLIYFQGTGAADDSGLPNDRFFAVRPEGSVSTLKIQRTERGDSAVYLCASSSPPWQIGNEKLFFGSGTQLSVL.

The chain links TRBV7-9 to TRBJ2-3; no reliable D call. Germline assignment: CDR1 SEHNR and CDR2 FQNEAQ (reference sequence). Trimming left V 1 base short and J 1 base short, with 12 bases between. The CDR3 loop spans 16 amino acids. The CDR3 here is CASSLGDWVGTDTQYF. CDR3 nucleotide sequence: TGTGCCAGCAGCTTAGGCGACTGGGTAGGCACAGATACGCAGTATTTT. Supplemented by reference TRBV7-9 and TRBJ2-3, the full variable domain reads DTGVSQNPRHKITKRGQNVTFRCDPISEHNRLYWYRQTLGQGPEFLTYFQNEAQLEKSRLLSDRFSAERPKGSFSTLEIQRTEQGDSAMYLCASSLGDWVGTDTQYFGPGTRLTVL.

V and J are TRBV6-8 and TRBJ1-2, with D possibly TRBD1 on 5 matching bases. Per the germline V gene, CDR1 is MNHGY and CDR2 is SAAAGT. The V end lost 9 bases, the J end lost 7 bases, and 21 bases lay between the germline ends. The CDR3 contains 14 residues. The CDR3 nucleotides read TGTGCCAGGGGGGGAGGGCCACCCTGGGGTGGCTACACCTTC. It encodes CARGGGPPWGGYTF.

The CDR3 loop is CASSVDRGAEAFF. CDR3 sequence (DNA): TGTGCCAGCAGCGTCGACAGGGGCGCTGAAGCTTTCTTT. This chain connects TRBV7-9 to TRBJ1-1; 8 nucleotides line up with TRBD1. Germline lookup yields CDR1 SEHNR and CDR2 FQNEAQ (reference sequence). The CDR3 runs 13 residues. V trimming: 5 bases; J trimming: 6 bases; junction bases outside the gene matches: 5.

The chain uses TRBV20-1 and TRBJ2-3; 8 nucleotides line up with TRBD2. Germline CDR1 is DFQATT and CDR2 is SNEGSKA (reference sequence). V gave up 7 bases and J gave up 4 bases; unmatched junction bases: 10. There are 14 residues in the CDR3. The CDR3 sequence is CSGSLVAGPDTQYF. Written as DNA, the CDR3 is TGCAGTGGTAGTCTAGTAGCGGGGCCAGATACGCAGTATTTT.

The chain employs TRBV3-1 (or the pseudogene TRBV3-2) and TRBJ2-5; 7 bases fit TRBD2. V lost 3 bases and J lost 0; bases outside the gene matches: 13. Germline V gene sequence: CDR1 LGHDT, CDR2 YNNKEL (reference sequence). The CDR3 has 18 residues. Written as DNA, the CDR3 is TGTGCCAGCAGCCAGAATCCGGGGAGCGGGGACCACCAAGAGACCCAGTACTTC. It specifies CASSQNPGSGDHQETQYF.

The V gene is TRBV3-1 (or the pseudogene TRBV3-2), the J gene TRBJ1-6; a weak D match, TRBD1 (6 bases). This CDR3 is built from 14 residues. CDR1 LGHDT and CDR2 YNNKEL come from the germline V gene (reference sequence). Between the trimmed V and J ends, which lost 6 bases and 6 bases, there was a span of 12 bases. The CDR3 nucleotides are TGTGCCAGCAGAATTACAGGGAGTAATTCACCCCTCCACTTT. This encodes CASRITGSNSPLHF.